The text below deals with one T cell receptor (beta chain). The data are from a study of blood T cell repertoires in COVID-19. As for the study in general: Researchers got acute and convalescent COVID-19 samples from the United States, Italy and Spain.

This CDR3 is built from 12 residues. V dropped 0 bases and J dropped 6 bases, with 6 bases sitting between them. Germline loops: CDR1 SGHRS, CDR2 YFSETQ. In the original analysis: Counts of nucleated cells, estimated from reference gene primer amplification, were obtained. Libraries were prepared by immunoSEQ multiplex PCR; TCRdb keeps only in-frame clonotypes and omits some of them. The DNA gave D and trimming, while V, J and clone size come from that table. The sample has 200,000 to 250,000 clones; 82% are singletons. This study enrolled people aged about 18 to 90 from about two dozen US geographic areas. Recovered participants had two consecutive negative NP/OP PCR tests, healthcare professional clearance, or symptom resolution.

The specimen was PBMCs or T cells enriched from blood (not recorded which). The chain recombines TRBV5-1 with TRBJ2-5; D is uncertain. This TCR came from an older woman who had recovered from COVID-19. The CDR3 sequence is CASSLDSQTQYF. In nucleotides, the CDR3 is TGCGCCAGCAGCTTGGACAGCCAGACCCAGTACTTC.